These T cell receptor beta chains were read from a single sample in a study of CD8+ T cells in alopecia areata. Repertoires were generated with immunoSEQ multiplex PCR, while TCRdb's copy carries only in-frame clones and drops some. The data show 150,000 or so clones, about 49% seen once. The sample was CD8+ T cells sorted from blood, taken at week 0. These TCRs come from a human donor with alopecia areata. Each CDR3 is given with its conserved first and last residue. Fields, in order: CDR3 protein, CDR3 DNA, D gene, J gene, V gene, clone size. The D gene is left open where the match is weak. Not all rows give a size; the values are once, few, many and, for expanded clones, a class.

CDR3aa: CASSLGGGDEQYF; CDR3nt: TGTGCCAGCAGCTTAGGCGGGGGGGACGAGCAGTACTTC; d_gene: TRBD2; j_gene: TRBJ2-7; v_gene: TRBV7-9; abundance: once
CDR3aa: CASSYRGNTEAFF; CDR3nt: TGTGCCAGCAGCTACAGGGGCAACACTGAAGCTTTCTTT; d_gene: TRBD1; j_gene: TRBJ1-1; v_gene: TRBV7-6; abundance: few
CDR3aa: CASSAGTAKDTQYF; CDR3nt: TGTGCCAGCAGCGCCGGGACAGCAAAAGATACGCAGTATTTT; d_gene: TRBD1; j_gene: TRBJ2-3; v_gene: TRBV7-3; abundance: -
CDR3aa: CASSEEMWGTGNSPLHF; CDR3nt: TGTGCCAGCAGTGAAGAAATGTGGGGGACAGGGAATTCACCCCTCCACTTT; d_gene: TRBD1; j_gene: TRBJ1-6; v_gene: TRBV25-1; abundance: once
CDR3aa: CASSRGHPSSYEQYF; CDR3nt: TGTGCCAGCAGTAGGGGACACCCGAGCTCCTACGAGCAGTACTTC; d_gene: -; j_gene: TRBJ2-7; v_gene: TRBV27; abundance: -
CDR3aa: CASSPGTTYGYTF; CDR3nt: TGTGCCAGCAGTCCAGGGACTACCTATGGCTACACCTTC; d_gene: -; j_gene: TRBJ1-2; v_gene: TRBV6-5; abundance: -
CDR3aa: CASSDSFSEQYF; CDR3nt: TGTGCCAGCAGTGACAGTTTCTCCGAGCAGTACTTC; d_gene: -; j_gene: TRBJ2-7; v_gene: TRBV27; abundance: -
CDR3aa: CAWSVSLSDGYTF; CDR3nt: TGTGCCTGGAGTGTCTCTCTTTCTGATGGCTACACCTTC; d_gene: -; j_gene: TRBJ1-2; v_gene: TRBV30; abundance: -
CDR3aa: CAWSVSGFQPQHF; CDR3nt: TGTGCCTGGAGTGTAAGTGGTTTTCAGCCCCAGCATTTT; d_gene: -; j_gene: TRBJ1-5; v_gene: TRBV30; abundance: -
CDR3aa: CASSRTGQGSYNEQFF; CDR3nt: TGTGCCAGCAGTCGGACGGGACAGGGGTCCTACAATGAGCAGTTCTTC; d_gene: TRBD1; j_gene: TRBJ2-1; v_gene: TRBV13; abundance: -
CDR3aa: CASSGAVADTQYF; CDR3nt: TGTGCCAGCAGCGGAGCGGTGGCAGATACGCAGTATTTT; d_gene: -; j_gene: TRBJ2-3; v_gene: TRBV13; abundance: -
CDR3aa: CASSFGRGIGDTQYF; CDR3nt: TGCGCCAGCAGCTTCGGGCGGGGAATCGGGGATACGCAGTATTTT; d_gene: -; j_gene: TRBJ2-3; v_gene: TRBV5-1; abundance: -
CDR3aa: CAWSAEETQYF; CDR3nt: TGTGCCTGGAGCGCTGAAGAGACCCAGTACTTC; d_gene: -; j_gene: TRBJ2-5; v_gene: TRBV30; abundance: -
CDR3aa: CASSSTSGGADTGELFF; CDR3nt: TGTGCCAGCAGCTCGACTAGCGGGGGGGCGGACACCGGGGAGCTGTTTTTT; d_gene: TRBD2; j_gene: TRBJ2-2; v_gene: TRBV7-8; abundance: -
CDR3aa: CASSYEPGGSYEQYF; CDR3nt: TGTGCCAGCAGTTACGAACCGGGGGGGTCCTACGAGCAGTACTTC; d_gene: TRBD2; j_gene: TRBJ2-7; v_gene: TRBV6-6; abundance: -
CDR3aa: CASSDEGQKGYTF; CDR3nt: TGTGCCAGCAGTGACGAGGGGCAGAAGGGCTACACCTTC; d_gene: -; j_gene: TRBJ1-2; v_gene: TRBV6-4; abundance: -
CDR3aa: CASTTGNTGELFF; CDR3nt: TGTGCCAGCACCACAGGAAACACCGGGGAGCTGTTTTTT; d_gene: -; j_gene: TRBJ2-2; v_gene: TRBV7-9; abundance: few
CDR3aa: CASSLYGVDTQYF; CDR3nt: TGTGCCAGCAGTTTATATGGAGTAGATACGCAGTATTTT; d_gene: -; j_gene: TRBJ2-3; v_gene: TRBV27; abundance: -
CDR3aa: CASSVGQIFTDTQYF; CDR3nt: TGTGCCAGCAGCGTAGGTCAGATCTTCACAGATACGCAGTATTTT; d_gene: -; j_gene: TRBJ2-3; v_gene: TRBV9; abundance: -
CDR3aa: CSVLANYGYTF; CDR3nt: TGCAGCGTTTTAGCTAACTATGGCTACACCTTC; d_gene: -; j_gene: TRBJ1-2; v_gene: TRBV29-1; abundance: -
CDR3aa: CASSRGQGPGNEQFF; CDR3nt: TGTGCCAGCAGCCGGGGACAGGGACCCGGAAATGAGCAGTTCTTC; d_gene: TRBD1; j_gene: TRBJ2-1; v_gene: TRBV9; abundance: -